This T cell receptor (beta chain) came from a study of blood T cell repertoires in COVID-19 (dated by TCRdb to 2020 to 2021). In the study overall: Samples from collaborators originated in the United States, Italy and Spain and spanned both the acute and convalescent phases of COVID-19. The material from the prospective study consisted of cDNA or gDNA derived from T cells, B-cell-depleted T cells, or PBMCs. The dataset comprised deeply sampled blood TCRbeta repertoires from subjects exposed to, actively infected with, or recovered from COVID-19. The repertoires were released in a freely available public database intended as a resource for research on the immune response to SARS-CoV-2. Samples were obtained from the ongoing ImmuneRACE study (first 160 participants) and from over 1,000 subjects provided by 6 global collaborators. A de-identified subject ID, COVID-19 status, age in years and sex were almost always included in the sample metadata. Where available, HLA class I and class II types were obtained from metadata supplied by the sample provider rather than from assay-based typing. The full study reports these points: The quantity of clinical and demographic metadata differed by source and by participant and was supplied without curation.

For this clone: The target of this receptor is not known. No base quality information exists; no much larger clone differs at one position.

TCRbeta CDR3 regions were amplified from genomic DNA by means of the immunoSEQ Assay, a bias-controlled multiplex PCR. The published analysis was carried out like this. The number of nucleated cells in each sample was estimated by amplification of reference gene primers within the assay. Sequence reads were collapsed and filtered to measure the absolute abundance of every unique TCRbeta CDR3 rearrangement. For each sample, productive Simpson clonality was calculated by taking the square root of Simpson's diversity index across productive rearrangements. TCRdb stores this immuneACCESS table with in-frame sequences only. Part of the clones is absent; in the studies checked, under half of the shortfall reflects unresolved V genes, and no reason is known for the rest. For V, J and clone size, that table is used; D and trimming come from the DNA. This sample comprises 150,000 to 190,000 clones, around 80% of them detected only once. Of the sample, around 7.8% is held by the ten largest clones.

In the prospective study, participants were roughly 18 to 100 years old, resided in about two dozen geographic areas of the United States, and were enrolled through a virtual design. Cohort assignment in the prospective study relied on participant-reported clinical history from a screening survey and a study questionnaire. Recovered participants in ImmuneRACE Cohort 3 were defined by two consecutive negative NP/OP PCR tests, clearance by a healthcare professional, or resolution of symptoms. In the prospective study, mobile phlebotomists collected whole blood, serum and a nasopharyngeal or oropharyngeal swab from each participant. Over an approximately two-month period, participants in the prospective study had the option of providing additional blood draws and questionnaires. Before DNA extraction, prospective study blood samples were shipped either frozen or at room temperature. V gives up 1 base and J gives up 5 bases, and the segment between their germline ends measures 11 bases. The germline V gene (reference sequence) gives CDR1 as LNHDA and CDR2 as SQIVND. The CDR3 spans 14 residues, from the cysteine through the phenylalanine. Only CDR3 DNA remains: 42 bases, in frame from the first base.

This TCR was recovered from a man aged 45-65 years who had recovered from COVID-19. Sequencing was performed on PBMCs or T cells enriched from blood (not recorded which). Recombination joined TRBV19 with TRBJ1-1; the D gene assignment is ambiguous. The bases read TGTGCCAGTAGTATAGGAGGTCCGGGGACTGAAGCTTTCTTT. Its translation is CASSIGGPGTEAFF.